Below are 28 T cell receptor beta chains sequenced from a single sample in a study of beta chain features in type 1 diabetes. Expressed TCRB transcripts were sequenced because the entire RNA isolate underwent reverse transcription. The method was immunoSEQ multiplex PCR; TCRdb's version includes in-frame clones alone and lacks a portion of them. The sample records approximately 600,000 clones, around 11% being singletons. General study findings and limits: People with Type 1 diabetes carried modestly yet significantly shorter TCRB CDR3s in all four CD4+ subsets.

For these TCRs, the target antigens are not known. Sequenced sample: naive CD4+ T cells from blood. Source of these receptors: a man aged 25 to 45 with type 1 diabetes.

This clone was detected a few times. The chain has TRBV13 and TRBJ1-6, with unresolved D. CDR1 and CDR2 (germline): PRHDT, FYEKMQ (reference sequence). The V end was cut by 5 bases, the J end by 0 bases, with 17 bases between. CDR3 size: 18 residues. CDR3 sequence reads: CASSRGEEMSSYNSPLHF. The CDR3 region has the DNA TGTGCCAGCAGCCGCGGGGAGGAGATGAGCTCCTATAATTCACCCCTCCACTTT.

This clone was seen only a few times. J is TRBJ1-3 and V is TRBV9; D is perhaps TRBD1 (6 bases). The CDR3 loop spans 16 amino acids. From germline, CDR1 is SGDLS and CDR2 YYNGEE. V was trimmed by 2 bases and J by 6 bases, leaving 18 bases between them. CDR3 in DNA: TGTGCCAGCAGCGTTGTGACAGGTGGTGGACCAAACACCATATATTTT. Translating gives CASSVVTGGGPNTIYF.

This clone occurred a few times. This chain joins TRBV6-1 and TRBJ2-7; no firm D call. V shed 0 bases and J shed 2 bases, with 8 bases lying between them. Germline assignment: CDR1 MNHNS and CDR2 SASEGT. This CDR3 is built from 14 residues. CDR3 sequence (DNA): TGTGCCAGCAGTGAAGCGCACCCTACCTACGAGCAGTACTTC. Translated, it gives CASSEAHPTYEQYF.

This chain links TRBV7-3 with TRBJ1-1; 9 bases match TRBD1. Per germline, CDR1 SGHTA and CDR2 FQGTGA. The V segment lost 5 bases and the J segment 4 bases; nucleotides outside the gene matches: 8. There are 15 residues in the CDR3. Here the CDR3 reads CASSPTGGTGTEAFF. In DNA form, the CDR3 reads TGTGCCAGCAGCCCCACAGGGGGCACGGGCACTGAAGCTTTCTTT.

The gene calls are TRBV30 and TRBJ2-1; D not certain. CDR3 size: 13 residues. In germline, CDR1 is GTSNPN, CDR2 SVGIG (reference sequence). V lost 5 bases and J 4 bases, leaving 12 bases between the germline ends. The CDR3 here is CAWEKGAYNEQFF. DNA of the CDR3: TGTGCCTGGGAAAAAGGAGCATACAATGAGCAGTTCTTC.

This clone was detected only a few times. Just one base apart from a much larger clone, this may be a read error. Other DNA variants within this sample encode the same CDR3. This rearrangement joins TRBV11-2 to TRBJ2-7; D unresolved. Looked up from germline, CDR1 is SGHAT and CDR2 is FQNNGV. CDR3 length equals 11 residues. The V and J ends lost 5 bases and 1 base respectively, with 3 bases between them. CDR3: CASSPSYEQYF. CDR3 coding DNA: TGTGCCAGCAGCCCTTCCTACGAGCAGTACTTC.

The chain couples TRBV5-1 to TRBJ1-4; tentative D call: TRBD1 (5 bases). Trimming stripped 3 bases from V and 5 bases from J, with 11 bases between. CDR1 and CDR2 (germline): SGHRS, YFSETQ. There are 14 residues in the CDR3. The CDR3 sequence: CASSSPGRNEKLFF. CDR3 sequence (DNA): TGCGCCAGCAGCTCCCCGGGACGGAATGAAAAACTGTTTTTT.

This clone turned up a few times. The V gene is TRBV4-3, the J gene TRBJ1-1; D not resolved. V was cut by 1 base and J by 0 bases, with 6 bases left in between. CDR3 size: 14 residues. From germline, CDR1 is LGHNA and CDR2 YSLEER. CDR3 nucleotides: TGCGCCAGCAGCCAAGCTATCATGAACACTGAAGCTTTCTTT. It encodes CASSQAIMNTEAFF.

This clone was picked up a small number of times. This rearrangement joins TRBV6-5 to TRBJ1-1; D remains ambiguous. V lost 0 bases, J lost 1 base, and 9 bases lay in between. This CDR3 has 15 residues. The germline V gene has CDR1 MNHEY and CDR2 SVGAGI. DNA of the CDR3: TGTGCCAGCAGTTACTCGAACGCACAGAACACTGAAGCTTTCTTT. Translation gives CASSYSNAQNTEAFF.

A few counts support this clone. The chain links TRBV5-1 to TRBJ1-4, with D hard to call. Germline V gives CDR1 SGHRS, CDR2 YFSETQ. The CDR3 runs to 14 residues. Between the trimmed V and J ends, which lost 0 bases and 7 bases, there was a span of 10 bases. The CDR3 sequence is CASSLGGSLEKLFF. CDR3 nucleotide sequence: TGCGCCAGCAGCTTGGGCGGATCCCTTGAAAAACTGTTTTTT.

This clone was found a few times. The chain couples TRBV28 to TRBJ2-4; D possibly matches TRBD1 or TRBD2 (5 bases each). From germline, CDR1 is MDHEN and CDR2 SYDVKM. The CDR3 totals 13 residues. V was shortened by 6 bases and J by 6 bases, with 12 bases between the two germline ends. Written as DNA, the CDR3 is TGTGCCAGCAGCCTCGGGACCTTAAACATTCAGTACTTC. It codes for CASSLGTLNIQYF.

The CDR3 bases are TGTGCCAGCAGTTACAGTTTATCTCGGCTTAACACTGAAGCTTTCTTT. Translated, it gives CASSYSLSRLNTEAFF. This chain uses TRBV6-5 with TRBJ1-1; D is uncertain. From germline, CDR1 is MNHEY and CDR2 SVGAGI. The CDR3 has 16 amino acids. V was cut by 2 bases and J by 2 bases, with 15 bases left in between.

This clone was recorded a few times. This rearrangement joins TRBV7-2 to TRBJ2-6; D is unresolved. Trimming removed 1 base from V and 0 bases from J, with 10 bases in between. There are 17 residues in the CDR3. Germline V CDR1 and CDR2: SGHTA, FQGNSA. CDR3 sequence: CASSLGVRVSGANVLTF. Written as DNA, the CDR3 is TGTGCCAGCAGCTTAGGGGTTAGGGTCTCTGGGGCCAACGTCCTGACTTTC.

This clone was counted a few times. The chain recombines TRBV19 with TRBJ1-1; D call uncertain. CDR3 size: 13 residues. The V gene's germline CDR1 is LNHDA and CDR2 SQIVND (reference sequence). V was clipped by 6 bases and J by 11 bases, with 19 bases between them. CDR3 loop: CASSPEVRLDAFF. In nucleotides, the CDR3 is TGTGCCAGTAGCCCGGAGGTTCGGCTAGACGCTTTCTTT.

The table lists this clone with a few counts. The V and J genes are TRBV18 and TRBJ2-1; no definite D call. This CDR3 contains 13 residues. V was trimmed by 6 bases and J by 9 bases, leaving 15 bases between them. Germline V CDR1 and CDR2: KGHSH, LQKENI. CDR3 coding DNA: TGTGCCAGCTCCCCTACCTCCTTGGGTGAGCAGTTCTTC. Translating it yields CASSPTSLGEQFF.

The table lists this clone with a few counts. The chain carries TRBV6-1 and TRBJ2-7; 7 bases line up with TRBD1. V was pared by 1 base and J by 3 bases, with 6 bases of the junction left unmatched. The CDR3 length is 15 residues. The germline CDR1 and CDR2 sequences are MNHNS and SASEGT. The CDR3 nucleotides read TGTGCCAGCAGTGAAGTAGGGACAGCGATCTACGAGCAGTACTTC. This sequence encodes CASSEVGTAIYEQYF.

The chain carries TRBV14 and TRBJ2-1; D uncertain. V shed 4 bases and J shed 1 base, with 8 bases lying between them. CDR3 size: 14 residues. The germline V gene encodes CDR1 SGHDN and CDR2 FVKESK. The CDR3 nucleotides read TGTGCCAGCAGCCTTGAAGGGTCCTACAATGAGCAGTTCTTC. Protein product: CASSLEGSYNEQFF.

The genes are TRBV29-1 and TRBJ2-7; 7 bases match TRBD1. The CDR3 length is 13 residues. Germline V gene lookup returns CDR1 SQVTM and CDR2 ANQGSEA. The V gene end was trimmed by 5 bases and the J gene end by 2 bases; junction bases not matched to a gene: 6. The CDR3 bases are TGCAGCGTTTCTCGGGACAGAGCCTACGAGCAGTACTTC. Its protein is CSVSRDRAYEQYF.

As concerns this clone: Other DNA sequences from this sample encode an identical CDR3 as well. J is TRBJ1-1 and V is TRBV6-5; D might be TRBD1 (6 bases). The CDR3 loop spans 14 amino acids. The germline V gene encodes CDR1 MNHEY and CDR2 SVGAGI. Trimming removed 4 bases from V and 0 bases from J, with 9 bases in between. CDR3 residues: CASSSQGLNTEAFF. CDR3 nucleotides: TGTGCCAGCAGTTCACAGGGACTGAACACTGAAGCTTTCTTT.

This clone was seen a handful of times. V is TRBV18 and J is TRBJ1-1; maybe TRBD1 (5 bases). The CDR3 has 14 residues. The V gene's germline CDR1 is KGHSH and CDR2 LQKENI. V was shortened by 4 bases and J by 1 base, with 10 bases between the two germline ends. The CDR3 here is CASSRGTGNTEAFF. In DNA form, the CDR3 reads TGTGCCAGCTCACGTGGGACGGGGAACACTGAAGCTTTCTTT. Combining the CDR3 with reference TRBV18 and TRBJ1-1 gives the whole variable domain NAGVMQNPRHLVRRRGQEARLRCSPMKGHSHVYWYRQLPEEGLKFMVYLQKENIIDESGMPKERFSAEFPKEGPSILRIQQVVRGDSAAYFCASSRGTGNTEAFFGQGTRLTVV.

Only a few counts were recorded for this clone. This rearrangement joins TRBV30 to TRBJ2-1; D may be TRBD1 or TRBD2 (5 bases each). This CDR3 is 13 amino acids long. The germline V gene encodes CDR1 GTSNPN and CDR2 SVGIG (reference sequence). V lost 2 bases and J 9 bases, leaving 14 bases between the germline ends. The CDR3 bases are TGTGCCTGGAGTCGGGGCGCTTTAGGTGAGCAGTTCTTC. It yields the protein CAWSRGALGEQFF.

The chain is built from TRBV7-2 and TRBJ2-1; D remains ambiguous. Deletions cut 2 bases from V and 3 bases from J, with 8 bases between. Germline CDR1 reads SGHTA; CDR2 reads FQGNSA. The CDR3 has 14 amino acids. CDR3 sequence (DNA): TGTGCCAGCAGCTTACTAAGGGACTACAATGAGCAGTTCTTC. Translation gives CASSLLRDYNEQFF. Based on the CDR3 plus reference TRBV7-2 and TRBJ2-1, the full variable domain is GAGVSQSPSNKVTEKGKDVELRCDPISGHTALYWYRQSLGQGLEFLIYFQGNSAPDKSGLPSDRFSAERTGGSVSTLTIQRTQQEDSAVYLCASSLLRDYNEQFFGPGTRLTVL.

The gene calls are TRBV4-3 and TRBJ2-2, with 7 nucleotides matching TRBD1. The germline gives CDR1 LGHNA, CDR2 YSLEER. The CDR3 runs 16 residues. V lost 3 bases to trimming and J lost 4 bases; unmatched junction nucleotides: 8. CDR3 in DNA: TGCGCCAGCAGCCAGCTGGGACAGAGAGCCACCGGGGAGCTGTTTTTT. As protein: CASSQLGQRATGELFF.

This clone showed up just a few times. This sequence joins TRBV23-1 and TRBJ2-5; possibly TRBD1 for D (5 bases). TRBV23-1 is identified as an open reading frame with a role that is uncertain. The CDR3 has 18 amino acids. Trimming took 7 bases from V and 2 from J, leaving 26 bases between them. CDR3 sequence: CASKSDSPQPIRQETQYF. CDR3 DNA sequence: TGCGCCAGCAAATCTGACAGCCCTCAACCTATCCGACAAGAGACCCAGTACTTC.

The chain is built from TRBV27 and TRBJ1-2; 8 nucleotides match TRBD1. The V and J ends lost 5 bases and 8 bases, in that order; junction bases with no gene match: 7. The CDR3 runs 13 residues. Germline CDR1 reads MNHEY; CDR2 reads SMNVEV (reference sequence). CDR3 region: CASSLEAGGGYTF. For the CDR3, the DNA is TGTGCCAGCAGTCTCGAGGCAGGGGGCGGCTACACCTTC.

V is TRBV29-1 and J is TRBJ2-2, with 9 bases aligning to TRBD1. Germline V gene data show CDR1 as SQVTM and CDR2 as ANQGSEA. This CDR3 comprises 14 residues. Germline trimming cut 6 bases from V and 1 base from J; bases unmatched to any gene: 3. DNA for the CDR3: TGCAGCGTGTTGACAGGGGGGAACACCGGGGAGCTGTTTTTT. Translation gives CSVLTGGNTGELFF.

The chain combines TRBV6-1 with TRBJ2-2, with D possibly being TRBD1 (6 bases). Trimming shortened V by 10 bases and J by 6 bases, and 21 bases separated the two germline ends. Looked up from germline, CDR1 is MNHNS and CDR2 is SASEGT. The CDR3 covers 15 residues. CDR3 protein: CATQNRVGPPGELFF. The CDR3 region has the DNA TGTGCCACGCAAAACAGGGTTGGTCCGCCCGGGGAGCTGTTTTTT.

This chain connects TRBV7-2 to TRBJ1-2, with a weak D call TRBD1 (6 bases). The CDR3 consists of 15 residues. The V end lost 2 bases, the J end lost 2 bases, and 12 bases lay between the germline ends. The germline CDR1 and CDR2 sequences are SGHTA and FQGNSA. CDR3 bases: TGTGCCAGCAGCTTAAGCGGGGACAAGAACTATGGCTACACCTTC. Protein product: CASSLSGDKNYGYTF.